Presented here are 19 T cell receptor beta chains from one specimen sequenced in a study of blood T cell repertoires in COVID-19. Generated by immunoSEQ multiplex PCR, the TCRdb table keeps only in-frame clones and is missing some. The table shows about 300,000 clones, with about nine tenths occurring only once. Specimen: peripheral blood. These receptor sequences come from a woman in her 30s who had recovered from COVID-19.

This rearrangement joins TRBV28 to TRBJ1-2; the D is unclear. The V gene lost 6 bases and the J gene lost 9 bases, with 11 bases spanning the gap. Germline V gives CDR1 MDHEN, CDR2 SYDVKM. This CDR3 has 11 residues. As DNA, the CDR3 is TGTGCCAGCAGCGGGAGGGATAGCTACACCTTC. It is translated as CASSGRDSYTF.

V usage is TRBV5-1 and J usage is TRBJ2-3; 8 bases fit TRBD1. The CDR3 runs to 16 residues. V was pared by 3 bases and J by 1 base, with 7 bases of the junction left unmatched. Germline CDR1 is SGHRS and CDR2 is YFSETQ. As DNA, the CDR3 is TGCGCCAGCAGCTCGCAGGGGGCAATTGGCACAGATACGCAGTATTTT. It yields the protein CASSSQGAIGTDTQYF.

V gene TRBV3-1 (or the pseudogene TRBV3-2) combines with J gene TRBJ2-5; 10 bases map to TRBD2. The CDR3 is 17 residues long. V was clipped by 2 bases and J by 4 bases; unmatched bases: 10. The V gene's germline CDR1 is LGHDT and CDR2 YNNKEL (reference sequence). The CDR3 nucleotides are TGTGCCAGCAGCCAACGACCGGGGACTAGCGACCGAGAGACCCAGTACTTC. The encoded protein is CASSQRPGTSDRETQYF.

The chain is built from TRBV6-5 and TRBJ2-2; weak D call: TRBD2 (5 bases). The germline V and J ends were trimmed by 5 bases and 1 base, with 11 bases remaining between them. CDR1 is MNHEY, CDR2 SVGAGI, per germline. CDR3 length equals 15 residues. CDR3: CASSPGLLNTGELFF. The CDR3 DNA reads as TGTGCCAGCAGTCCCGGACTGTTGAACACCGGGGAGCTGTTTTTT.

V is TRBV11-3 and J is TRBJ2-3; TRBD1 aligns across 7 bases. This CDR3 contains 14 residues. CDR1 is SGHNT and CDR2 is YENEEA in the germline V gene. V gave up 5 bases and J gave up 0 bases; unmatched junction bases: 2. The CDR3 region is CASSTGASTDTQYF. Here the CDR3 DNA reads TGTGCCAGCAGCACAGGGGCTAGCACAGATACGCAGTATTTT.

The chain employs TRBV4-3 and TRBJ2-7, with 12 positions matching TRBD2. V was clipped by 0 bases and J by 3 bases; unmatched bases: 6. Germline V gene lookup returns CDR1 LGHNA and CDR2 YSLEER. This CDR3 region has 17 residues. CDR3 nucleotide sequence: TGCGCCAGCAGCCAAGATTATTTACTAGCGGGGGGCTACGAGCAGTACTTC. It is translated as CASSQDYLLAGGYEQYF.

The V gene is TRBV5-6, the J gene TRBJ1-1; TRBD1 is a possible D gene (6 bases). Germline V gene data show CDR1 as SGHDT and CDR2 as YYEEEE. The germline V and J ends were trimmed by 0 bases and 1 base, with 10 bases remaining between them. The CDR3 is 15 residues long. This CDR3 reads CASSLVGAENTEAFF. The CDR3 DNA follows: TGTGCCAGCAGCTTGGTGGGGGCCGAGAACACTGAAGCTTTCTTT.

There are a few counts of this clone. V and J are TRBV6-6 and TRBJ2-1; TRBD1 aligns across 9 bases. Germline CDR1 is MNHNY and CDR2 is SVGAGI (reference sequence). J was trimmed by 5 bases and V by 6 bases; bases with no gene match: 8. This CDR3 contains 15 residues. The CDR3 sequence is CASRPLGTGNNEQFF. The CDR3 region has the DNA TGTGCCAGCAGACCTCTCGGGACAGGGAACAATGAGCAGTTCTTC.

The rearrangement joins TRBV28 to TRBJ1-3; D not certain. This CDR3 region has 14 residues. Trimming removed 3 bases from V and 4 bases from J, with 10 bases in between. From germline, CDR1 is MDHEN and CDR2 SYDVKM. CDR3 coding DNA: TGTGCCAGCAGTTTGGAGCGGCCCGGAAACACCATATATTTT. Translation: CASSLERPGNTIYF.

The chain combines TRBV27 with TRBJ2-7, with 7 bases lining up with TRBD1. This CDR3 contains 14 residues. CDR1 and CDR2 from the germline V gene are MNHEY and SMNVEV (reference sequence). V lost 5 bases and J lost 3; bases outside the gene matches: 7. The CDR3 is CASSADRVRYEQYF. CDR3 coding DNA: TGTGCCAGCAGTGCAGACAGGGTTCGCTACGAGCAGTACTTC.

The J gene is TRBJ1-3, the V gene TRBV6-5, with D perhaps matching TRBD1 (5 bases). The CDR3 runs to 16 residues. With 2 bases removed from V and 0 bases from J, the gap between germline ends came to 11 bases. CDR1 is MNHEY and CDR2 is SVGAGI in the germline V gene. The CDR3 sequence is CASSYAGSSSGNTIYF. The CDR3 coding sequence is TGTGCCAGCAGTTACGCAGGGTCTAGCTCTGGAAACACCATATATTTT.

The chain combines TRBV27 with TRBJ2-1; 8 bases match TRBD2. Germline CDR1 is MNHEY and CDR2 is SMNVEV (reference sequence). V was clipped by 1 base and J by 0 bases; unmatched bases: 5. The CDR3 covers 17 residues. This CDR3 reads CASSLLGGGLSYNEQFF. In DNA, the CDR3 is TGTGCCAGCAGTTTATTAGGCGGGGGGCTCTCCTACAATGAGCAGTTCTTC.

CDR3 bases: TGCGCCAGCAGCTTCATAGCGGGGGCAAACACCGGGGAGCTGTTTTTT. Protein: CASSFIAGANTGELFF. The chain employs TRBV5-1 and TRBJ2-2; TRBD2 matches at 9 bases. CDR1 and CDR2 from the germline V gene are SGHRS and YFSETQ. The V and J ends lost 2 bases and 2 bases, in that order; junction bases with no gene match: 4. The CDR3 length is 16 residues.

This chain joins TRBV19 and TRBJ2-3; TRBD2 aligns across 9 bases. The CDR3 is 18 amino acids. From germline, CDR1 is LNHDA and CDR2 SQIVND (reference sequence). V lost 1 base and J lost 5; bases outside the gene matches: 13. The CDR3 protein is CASSIGSGASGDIDTQYF. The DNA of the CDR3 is TGTGCCAGTAGTATAGGTTCCGGGGCTAGCGGGGATATAGATACGCAGTATTTT.

CDR3 coding DNA: TGCAGCGTCCGAGGAGAGCGTCTGGGAGCGCGGGTGAACACTGAAGCTTTCTTT. Translated: CSVRGERLGARVNTEAFF. The chain joins TRBV29-1 to TRBJ1-1, with unresolved D. Trimming left V 6 bases short and J 0 bases short, with 26 bases between. The CDR3 runs to 18 residues. Looked up from germline, CDR1 is SQVTM and CDR2 is ANQGSEA.

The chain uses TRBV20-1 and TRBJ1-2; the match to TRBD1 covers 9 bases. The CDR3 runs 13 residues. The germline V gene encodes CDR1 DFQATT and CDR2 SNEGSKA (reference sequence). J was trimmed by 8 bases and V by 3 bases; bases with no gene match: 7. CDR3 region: CSASGQGTGGYTF. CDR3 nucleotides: TGCAGTGCTAGTGGACAGGGGACGGGGGGCTACACCTTC.

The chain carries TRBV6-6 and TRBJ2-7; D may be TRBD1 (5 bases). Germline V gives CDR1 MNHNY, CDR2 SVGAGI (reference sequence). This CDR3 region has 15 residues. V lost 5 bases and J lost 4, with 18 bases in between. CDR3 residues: CASSLLGHPEYEQYF. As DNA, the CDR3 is TGTGCCAGCAGTCTTTTAGGACACCCGGAGTACGAGCAGTACTTC.

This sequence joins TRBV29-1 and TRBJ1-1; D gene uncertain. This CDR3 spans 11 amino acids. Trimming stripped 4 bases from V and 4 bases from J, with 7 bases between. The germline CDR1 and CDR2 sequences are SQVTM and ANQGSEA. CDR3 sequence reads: CSVVAGTEAFF. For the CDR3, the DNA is TGCAGCGTTGTGGCGGGCACTGAAGCTTTCTTT.

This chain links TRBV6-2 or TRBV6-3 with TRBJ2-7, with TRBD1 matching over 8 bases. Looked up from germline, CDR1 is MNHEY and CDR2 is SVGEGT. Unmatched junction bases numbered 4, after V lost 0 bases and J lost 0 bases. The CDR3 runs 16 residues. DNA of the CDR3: TGTGCCAGCAGTTACTCAGGGGACAGGATCTCCTACGAGCAGTACTTC. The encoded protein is CASSYSGDRISYEQYF.